The source of this T cell receptor (beta chain) is a study of blood T cells in healthy people across ages. This CDR3 has 15 amino acids. CDR1 and CDR2 from the germline V gene are LGHNA and YNFKEQ. Between the trimmed V and J ends, which lost 0 bases and 0 bases, there was a span of 8 bases. Samples each yielded at least 6 micrograms of total RNA. Primers used in a second PCR of roughly 6 to 12 cycles were a sample-barcoded 5' primer and a J-beta primer mix. TCRdb called the 5' RACE reads again in MiXCR, with one record for every CDR3 protein. The sample consists of about 1.4 million distinct CDR3 sequences, almost 60% of them appearing once.

The genes are TRBV4-2 and TRBJ2-5; D is unresolved. This TCR was sampled from a man younger than 35 in good health. The specimen was blood. The CDR3, as DNA: TGTGCCAGCAGCCAAGATGGGAAGTACCAAGAGACCCAGTACTTC. This codes for CASSQDGKYQETQYF.